Sequencing of this T cell receptor (beta chain) was carried out in a study of human T cells and chemical hapten exposure. Study-wide context: Patch tests put 0.01% DPC on the upper back, and the results were checked at 6 days.

Individual cDNA molecules (in the library) carried attached unique molecular identifiers. As handled by the study authors: TCR counts had a median of 95,638 per sample and spanned roughly 20,000 to 750,000. From the RACE reads, TCRdb called clonotypes with MiXCR, one entry per CDR3 protein. Here the V and J calls rest on TCRdb's processing, not on the authors' analysis. The sample carries under 300,000 distinct CDR3 sequences, about 8.6% recorded once. This sample's time point: pre-sensitization, week 0. The treatment is: therapeutic diphenylcyclopropenone sensitization with weekly scalp DPC. The specimen comprised whole blood, sampled in connection with sensitization to the hapten diphenylcyclopropenone (DPC). The sequence came from a woman between 40 and 50 years old with alopecia areata. Some clones in this sample may be carry-over from other donors' samples.

As DNA, the CDR3 is TGTGCCAGCAGCTTAGGTCTGAATAGCAATCAGCCCCAGCATTTT. Protein product: CASSLGLNSNQPQHF. This rearrangement joins TRBV7-2 to TRBJ1-5, with D uncertain. This CDR3 has 15 residues. The V gene lost 1 base and the J gene lost 0 bases, with 7 bases spanning the gap. Germline values: CDR1 SGHTA, CDR2 FQGNSA.